This T cell receptor (beta chain) was profiled in a study of shared clonotypes between healthy human individuals. Regarding the study as a whole: Sampling included only blood; tissue repertoires likely differ.

Among the donors, all were Caucasian adults who lived in Nashville, Tennessee. Comment on this clone: Antigen specificity is unknown.

Genomic DNA of each subset was evenly split across several immunoSEQ plates. Roughly 200 ng DNA, tens of thousands of T cell genomes, went into each sorted-subset replicate PCR. Profiled with immunoSEQ multiplex PCR; TCRdb holds only in-frame clones, not every one. The sample gives about 1 million clones, 65% to 80% of which show up once; about 1.5% is in the top ten. The sequencing sample was made of memory CD4+ T cells sorted from blood. Subset indicated: CD45RA-negative fraction. This TCR was sampled from a man aged 18 to 35 in good health.

CDR3 nucleotides: TGTGCCAGCAGCCGTATACAGGGCCTAGGGGAGACCCAGTACTTC. Translation: CASSRIQGLGETQYF. This chain connects TRBV6-5 to TRBJ2-5, with D perhaps matching TRBD1 (6 bases). Trimming left V 6 bases short and J 5 bases short, with 19 bases between. The germline gives CDR1 MNHEY, CDR2 SVGAGI. CDR3 length: 15 amino acids.